The rows below give T cell receptor beta chains drawn from one sample of a study of T-cell reconstitution after alpha-beta-depleted transplantation in children. TCRdb re-derived calls from the PCR reads in MiXCR, one entry per CDR3 protein. The sample lists some 110,000 distinct CDR3 sequences, about 9.4% seen once, with under 35% in the top ten. The source was PBMCs, collected before TCRalphabeta/CD19-depleted stem cell transplant. These receptors originate from a boy aged 2 to 10 with acute lymphoblastic leukemia, due to receive a stem cell transplant. Each CDR3 is given without its conserved first and last residue.

V gene	CDR3 length	CDR3 protein
TRBV5-1	12	ASSTGTENYGYT
TRBV29-1	12	SVALRGENYGYT
TRBV15	13	ATSPRAEFQETQY
TRBV29-1	9	SVISGRHEY
TRBV6-6	11	ASNGRGTDTQY
TRBV3-1	12	ASSSRQGQETQY
TRBV5-4	12	ASSSRQGDNEQF
TRBV7-2	13	ASSLVQGAGYGYT
TRBV30	12	AWSKGSLTGELF
TRBV20-1	12	SASPGYEGSGYT
TRBV12-3/TRBV12-4	13	ASSLRGSDNQPQH
TRBV5-1	14	ASSGTSGSPTGELF
TRBV4-1	18	ASSQDLIEGSGTGTYEQY
TRBV5-1	10	ASGTGYTEAF
TRBV5-1	17	ASSFALRDRGSGANVLT
TRBV29-1	11	SVDATGGETQY
TRBV5-1	13	ASSLVASEANEQF
TRBV12-3/TRBV12-4	12	ASRYSGKDEKLF
TRBV27	15	ASSFNGRGLSKNIQY
TRBV7-9	11	ASIASGYNEQF